This TCR beta chain was profiled in a study of blood T cell repertoires in COVID-19. Looking at the study overall: Acute and convalescent COVID-19 specimens originated in the United States, Italy and Spain.

Germline values: CDR1 SGHAT, CDR2 FQNNGV. V was shortened by 0 bases and J by 3 bases, with 12 bases between the two germline ends. CDR3 length: 17 residues. This clone appeared a few times. Sequencing used immunoSEQ multiplex PCR; TCRdb keeps in-frame clones, though not all of them. Seen here are fewer than 300,000 clones, 91% observed once, and the top ten hold around 2%. The chain employs TRBV11-2 and TRBJ1-6, with D perhaps matching TRBD1 (5 bases). The sequencing input was peripheral blood. The TCR was taken from a woman younger than 45 with COVID-19, enrolled during active disease. CDR3 nucleotides: TGTGCCAGCAGCTTAGAGGCAGGGAGGAGCTATAATTCACCCCTCCACTTT. It translates to CASSLEAGRSYNSPLHF.